This note documents a single TCR beta chain sequence. What antigen it recognizes has not been identified. Base qualities are not recorded, but no much larger clone differs from it by a single base. TCRbeta CDR3 regions were amplified from genomic DNA using the immunoSEQ Assay, a bias-controlled multiplex PCR. The published analysis was carried out like this. Nucleated cell counts per sample were estimated from amplification of reference gene primers within the assay. To quantify the absolute abundance of each unique TCRbeta CDR3 rearrangement, sequence reads were collapsed and filtered. For each sample, productive Simpson clonality was calculated as the square root of Simpson's diversity index over productive rearrangements. TCRdb stores this immuneACCESS table with in-frame sequences only. Part of the clones is absent; in the studies checked, under half of the shortfall reflects unresolved V genes, and no reason is known for the rest. That table gives V, J and clone size, and the DNA gave D and trimming. For this sample there are 50,000 to 55,000 clones; about nine tenths appear just once. Roughly 7.1% of the sample lies in the top ten.

Each collaborating institution followed its own protocols to collect whole blood in K2EDTA tubes. Collaborator samples were shipped for TCRbeta analysis as frozen whole blood, isolated PBMCs, or DNA extracted from either sample type. The data originate from a study of blood T cell repertoires in COVID-19 (dated by TCRdb to between 2020 and 2021). For the study in its entirety: Samples covering the acute and convalescent phases of COVID-19 were provided by collaborators in the United States, Italy and Spain. The material from the prospective study consisted of cDNA or gDNA derived from T cells, B-cell-depleted T cells, or PBMCs. Deeply sampled blood TCRbeta repertoires from subjects exposed to, actively infected with, or recovered from COVID-19 were included in the dataset. The repertoires were made available in a free public database intended to serve as a resource for research on the immune response to SARS-CoV-2. The samples were drawn from two sources: the first 160 participants of the ongoing ImmuneRACE study, and over 950 subjects contributed by 6 global collaborators. Nearly every sample came with metadata listing a de-identified subject ID, COVID-19 status, age in years and sex. HLA class I and class II types, where available, came from metadata supplied by the sample provider rather than from assay-based typing. What the research found in general, with its limitations: The quantity of clinical and demographic metadata differed by source and by participant and was supplied without curation.

The junction shows trimming of 2 bases on V and 3 bases on J, and the gene matches do not reach 8 bases of it. The CDR3 sequence holds 15 residues, the cysteine and phenylalanine included. Only CDR3 DNA is held: 45 bases, read in frame from base 1. CDR1 SGHNT and CDR2 YYREEE were looked up in the germline V gene (reference sequence). This sequence was found in a man over 45 with active COVID-19. Sequenced: peripheral blood. The rearrangement joined TRBV5-4 to TRBJ2-7; the junction holds 7 bases that match TRBD1. The CDR3 is CASSFRDSLFYEQYF. The bases are TGTGCCAGCAGCTTCCGGGACAGCCTTTTCTACGAGCAGTACTTC. The entire variable domain, with the stretches around the CDR3 drawn from the reference TRBV5-4 and TRBJ2-7 proteins, is ETGVTQSPTHLIKTRGQQVTLRCSSQSGHNTVSWYQQALGQGPQFIFQYYREEENGRGNFPPRFSGLQFPNYSSELNVNALELDDSALYLCASSFRDSLFYEQYFGPGTRLTVT.